The rows below give T cell receptor beta chains drawn from one sample of a study of blood T cell repertoires in COVID-19. Measured with immunoSEQ multiplex PCR; TCRdb has only the in-frame clones, and not every one. This sample has around 100,000 clones, with roughly 84% found just once. Sequences were obtained from peripheral blood. These receptors were obtained from a man in his fifties or sixties with acute or convalescent COVID-19. Each CDR3 is given with its conserved first and last residue. A D gene is named only where the DNA matches it firmly. The size entry is marked missing in some rows and otherwise reads once, few, many or a size class.

>-|TRBJ2-3|TRBV10-3|17|TRBD1
TGTGCCATCAGTGGAGGCCCCGGACAGGGGAACCCAGATACGCAGTATTTT
CAISGGPGQGNPDTQYF
>-|TRBJ1-2|TRBV9|15|TRBD1
TGTGCCAGCAGCGTAGAGTGGACAGGGAGCTATGGCTACACCTTC
CASSVEWTGSYGYTF
>-|TRBJ2-1|TRBV4-1|16|-
TGCGCCAGCAGCCAAGTCGCGACTACGTTTACGGATGAGCAGTTCTTC
CASSQVATTFTDEQFF
>-|TRBJ2-3|TRBV24-1|15|-
TGTGCCACCAGTGGCCACCAGGGAAGTACAGATACGCAGTATTTT
CATSGHQGSTDTQYF
>-|TRBJ1-1|TRBV19|16|-
TGTGCCAGTAGTATGAGTACAACAGCCTTGAACACTGAAGCTTTCTTT
CASSMSTTALNTEAFF
>-|TRBJ1-6|TRBV5-5|17|-
TGTGCCAGCAGCTTGGGACAGCCTAGCTCCTATAATTCACCCCTCCACTTT
CASSLGQPSSYNSPLHF
>-|TRBJ2-3|TRBV4-3|16|TRBD2
TGCGCCAGCAGCCAAGCGGCGGGGGGGCGAGGAGATACGCAGTATTTT
CASSQAAGGRGDTQYF
>few|TRBJ1-2|TRBV6-1|15|-
TGTGCCAGCAGTGAGGGCCCAATATTTCACTATGGCTACACCTTC
CASSEGPIFHYGYTF
>-|TRBJ1-1|TRBV4-1|15|-
TGCGCCAGCAGCCAAGGGGCGGGACTGAACACTGAAGCTTTCTTT
CASSQGAGLNTEAFF
>-|TRBJ2-5|TRBV29-1|13|TRBD1
TGCAGCGCTAAGGACAGGGGGATAGGGACCCAGTACTTC
CSAKDRGIGTQYF
>-|TRBJ1-6|TRBV18|17|-
TGTGCCAGCTCCCGGATCAGGGATAGGGTGAATAATTCACCCCTCCACTTT
CASSRIRDRVNNSPLHF
>once|TRBJ2-5|TRBV5-6|15|-
TGTGCCAGCAGCTCCCCAGGGGTGAGTGGAGAGACCCAGTACTTC
CASSSPGVSGETQYF
>-|TRBJ2-5|TRBV5-1|16|TRBD2
TGCGCCAGCAGCTTGGGACTAGCGGGAGGGGAAGAGACCCAGTACTTC
CASSLGLAGGEETQYF
>-|TRBJ1-1|TRBV7-9|14|TRBD1
TGTGCCAGCAGCCTCGACAGGGGTGAGAGTGAAGCTTTCTTT
CASSLDRGESEAFF
>-|TRBJ1-5|TRBV18|15|TRBD1
TGTGCCAGCTCACACGACAGGGGTCGCGGTCAGCCCCAGCATTTT
CASSHDRGRGQPQHF
>-|TRBJ2-2|TRBV10-2|13|-
TGCGCCAGCAGTGAGATACAAACCGGGGAGCTGTTTTTT
CASSEIQTGELFF
>-|TRBJ1-5|TRBV19|12|-
TGTGCCAGTAGTATACTCAATCAGCCCCAGCATTTT
CASSILNQPQHF
>-|TRBJ2-1|TRBV24-1|13|TRBD1
TGTGCCACCACGGGACAGGGCTACAATGAGCAGTTCTTC
CATTGQGYNEQFF
>-|TRBJ2-2|TRBV3-1/TRBV3-2|14|-
TGTGCCAGCAGCCAAGATACTAGCCGGCGGGAGCTGTTTTTT
CASSQDTSRRELFF
>-|TRBJ1-5|TRBV21-1|16|-
TGTGCCAGCAGCAAAGAGGGAAGGGGGCGGACGCAGCCCCAGCATTTT
CASSKEGRGRTQPQHF
>-|TRBJ1-6|TRBV9|16|TRBD1
TGTGCCAGCAGCGCCCCCGACAGGGCACGAAATTCACCCCTCCACTTT
CASSAPDRARNSPLHF
>-|TRBJ1-4|TRBV15|15|-
TGTGCCACCAGCAGCGGGGGACCGGTTAATGAAAAACTGTTTTTT
CATSSGGPVNEKLFF
>-|TRBJ1-3|TRBV7-7|15|TRBD1
TGTGCTAGCAGCCCAGGGGGCAACTCTGGAAACACCATATATTTT
CASSPGGNSGNTIYF
>-|TRBJ2-1|TRBV5-5|18|TRBD2
TGTGCCAGCAGCTTGGCGAGACTAGCGGGCAGCTCCTACAATGAGCAGTTCTTC
CASSLARLAGSSYNEQFF
>few|TRBJ1-4|TRBV27|15|TRBD1
TGTGCCAGCAGTCTAGGGACAGCAACTAATGAAAAACTGTTTTTT
CASSLGTATNEKLFF
>-|TRBJ2-7|TRBV5-1|14|-
TGCGCCAGCAGGGAGGGGGCGAACACCTACGAGCAGTACTTC
CASREGANTYEQYF
>-|TRBJ2-7|TRBV2|14|TRBD1
TGTGCCAGCAGCCCTGACAGGGGTTTGTACGAGCAGTACTTC
CASSPDRGLYEQYF
>-|TRBJ2-1|TRBV28|16|-
TGTGCCAGCAGAACCACCGGGACTGGGGACTACAATGAGCAGTTCTTC
CASRTTGTGDYNEQFF
>-|TRBJ2-3|TRBV19|14|-
TGTGCCAGTAGTCCCCAGGGTGCCACAGATACGCAGTATTTT
CASSPQGATDTQYF